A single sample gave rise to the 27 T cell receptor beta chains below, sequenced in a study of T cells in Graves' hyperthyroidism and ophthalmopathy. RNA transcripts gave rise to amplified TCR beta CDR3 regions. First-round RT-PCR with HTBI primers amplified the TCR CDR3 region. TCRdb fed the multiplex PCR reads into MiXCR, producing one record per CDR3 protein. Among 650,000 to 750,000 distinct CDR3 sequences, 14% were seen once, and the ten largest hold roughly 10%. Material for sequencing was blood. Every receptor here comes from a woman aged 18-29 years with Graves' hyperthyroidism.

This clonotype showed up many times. CDR3 bases: TGTGCCAGCAGCTTGGGAGCTAACTATGGCTACACCTTC. Its translation: CASSLGANYGYTF. The rearrangement joins TRBV5-6 to TRBJ1-2; D unresolved. V was shortened by 0 bases and J by 0 bases, with 3 bases between the two germline ends. Germline lookup yields CDR1 SGHDT and CDR2 YYEEEE. The CDR3 covers 13 residues. The full variable domain, in which reference TRBV5-6 and TRBJ1-2 provide the parts outside the CDR3, is DAGVTQSPTHLIKTRGQQVTLRCSPKSGHDTVSWYQQALGQGPQFIFQYYEEEERQRGNFPDRFSGHQFPNYSSELNVNALLLGDSALYLCASSLGANYGYTFGSGTRLTVV.

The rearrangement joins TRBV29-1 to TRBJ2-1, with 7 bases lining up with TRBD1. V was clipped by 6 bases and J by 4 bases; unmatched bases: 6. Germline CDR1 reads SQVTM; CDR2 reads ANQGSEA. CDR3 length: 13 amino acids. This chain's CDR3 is CSVRDSAYNEQFF. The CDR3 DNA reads TGCAGCGTCCGGGACAGCGCTTACAATGAGCAGTTCTTC.

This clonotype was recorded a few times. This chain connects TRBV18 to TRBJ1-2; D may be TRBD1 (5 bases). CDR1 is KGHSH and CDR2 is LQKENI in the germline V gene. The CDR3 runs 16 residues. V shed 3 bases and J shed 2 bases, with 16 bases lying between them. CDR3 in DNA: TGTGCCAGCTCACCCCGCGGGGGGGAAACCAACTATGGCTACACCTTC. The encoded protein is CASSPRGGETNYGYTF. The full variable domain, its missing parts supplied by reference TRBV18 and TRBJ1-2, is NAGVMQNPRHLVRRRGQEARLRCSPMKGHSHVYWYRQLPEEGLKFMVYLQKENIIDESGMPKERFSAEFPKEGPSILRIQQVVRGDSAAYFCASSPRGGETNYGYTFGSGTRLTVV.

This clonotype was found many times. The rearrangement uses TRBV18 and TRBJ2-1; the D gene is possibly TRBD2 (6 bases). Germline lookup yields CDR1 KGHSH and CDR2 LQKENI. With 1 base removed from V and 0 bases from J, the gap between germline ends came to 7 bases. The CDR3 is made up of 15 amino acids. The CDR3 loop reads CASSPLAASYNEQFF. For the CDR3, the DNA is TGTGCCAGCTCACCACTAGCGGCCTCCTACAATGAGCAGTTCTTC.

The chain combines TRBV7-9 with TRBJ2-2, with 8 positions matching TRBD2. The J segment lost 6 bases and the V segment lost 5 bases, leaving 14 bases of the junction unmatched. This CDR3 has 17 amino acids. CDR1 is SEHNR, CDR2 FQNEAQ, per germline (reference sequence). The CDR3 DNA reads TGTGCCAGCAGCCAACCCCAAGCGGGAGCGAGCCCCGGGGAGCTGTTTTTT. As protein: CASSQPQAGASPGELFF. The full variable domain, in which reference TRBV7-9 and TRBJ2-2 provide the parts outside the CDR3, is DTGVSQNPRHKITKRGQNVTFRCDPISEHNRLYWYRQTLGQGPEFLTYFQNEAQLEKSRLLSDRFSAERPKGSFSTLEIQRTEQGDSAMYLCASSQPQAGASPGELFFGEGSRLTVL.

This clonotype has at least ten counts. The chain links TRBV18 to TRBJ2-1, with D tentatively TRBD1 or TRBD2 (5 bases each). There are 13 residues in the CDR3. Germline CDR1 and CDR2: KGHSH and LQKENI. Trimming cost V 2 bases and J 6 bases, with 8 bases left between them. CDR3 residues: CASSPGAGNEQFF. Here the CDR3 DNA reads TGTGCCAGCTCACCAGGGGCGGGCAATGAGCAGTTCTTC.

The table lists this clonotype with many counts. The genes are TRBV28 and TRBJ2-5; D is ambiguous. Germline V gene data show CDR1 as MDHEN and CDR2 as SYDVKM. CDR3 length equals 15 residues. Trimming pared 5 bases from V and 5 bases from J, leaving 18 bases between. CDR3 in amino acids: CASSPAVQPSETQYF. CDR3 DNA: TGTGCCAGCAGTCCCGCCGTGCAGCCAAGTGAGACCCAGTACTTC.

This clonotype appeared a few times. This CDR3 is CASSLDLGGGPAEQFF. The CDR3 bases are TGTGCCAGCAGCTTAGATCTCGGGGGAGGGCCGGCTGAGCAGTTCTTC. The chain couples TRBV11-2 to TRBJ2-1; 7 bases are shared with TRBD2. The CDR3 has 16 residues. With 0 bases clipped from V and 9 bases from J, the junction kept 11 bases outside the gene matches. Per germline, CDR1 SGHAT and CDR2 FQNNGV.

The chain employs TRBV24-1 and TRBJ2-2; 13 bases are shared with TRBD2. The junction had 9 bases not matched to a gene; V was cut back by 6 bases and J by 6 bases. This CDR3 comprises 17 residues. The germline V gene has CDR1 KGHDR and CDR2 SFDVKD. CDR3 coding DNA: TGTGCCACCAGTTCCGGGACTAGCGGGAAAGGGGCCGGGGAGCTGTTTTTT. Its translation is CATSSGTSGKGAGELFF.

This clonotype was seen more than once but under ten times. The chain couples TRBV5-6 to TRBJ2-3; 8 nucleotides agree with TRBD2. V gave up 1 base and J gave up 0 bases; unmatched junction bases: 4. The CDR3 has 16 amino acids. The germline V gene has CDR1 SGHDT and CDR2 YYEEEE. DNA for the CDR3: TGTGCCAGCAGCTTGCCGAGCGGGAGAAGCACAGATACGCAGTATTTT. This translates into CASSLPSGRSTDTQYF.

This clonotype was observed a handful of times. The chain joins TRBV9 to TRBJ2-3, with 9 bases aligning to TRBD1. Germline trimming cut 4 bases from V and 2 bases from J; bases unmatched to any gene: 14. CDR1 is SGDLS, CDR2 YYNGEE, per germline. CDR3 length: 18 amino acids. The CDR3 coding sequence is TGTGCCAGCAGCCCAATGACAGGGGGGCGATTTACCACAGATACGCAGTATTTT. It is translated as CASSPMTGGRFTTDTQYF.

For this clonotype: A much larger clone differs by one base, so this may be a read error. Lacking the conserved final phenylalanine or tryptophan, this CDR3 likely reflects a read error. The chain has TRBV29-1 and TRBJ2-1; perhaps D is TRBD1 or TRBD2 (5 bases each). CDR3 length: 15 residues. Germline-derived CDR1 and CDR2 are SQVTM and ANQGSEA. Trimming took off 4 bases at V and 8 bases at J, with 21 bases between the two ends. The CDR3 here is CSVVPSPRGRHEQFS. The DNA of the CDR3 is TGCAGCGTTGTACCCTCCCCCCGGGGCAGGCATGAGCAGTTCTCC.

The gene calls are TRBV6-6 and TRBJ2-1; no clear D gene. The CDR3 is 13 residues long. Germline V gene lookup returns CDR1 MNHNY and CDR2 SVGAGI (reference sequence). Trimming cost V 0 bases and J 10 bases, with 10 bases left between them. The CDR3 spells CASSYSFSGEQFF. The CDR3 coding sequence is TGTGCCAGCAGTTACTCATTTTCTGGGGAGCAGTTCTTC.

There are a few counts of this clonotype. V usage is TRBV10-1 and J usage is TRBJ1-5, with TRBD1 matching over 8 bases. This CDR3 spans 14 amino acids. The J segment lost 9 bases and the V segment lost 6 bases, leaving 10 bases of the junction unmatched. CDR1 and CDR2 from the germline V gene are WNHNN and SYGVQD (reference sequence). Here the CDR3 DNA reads TGCGCCAGCAGGGGACAGGAGTTAAATAGGCCCCAGCATTTT. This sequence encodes CASRGQELNRPQHF.

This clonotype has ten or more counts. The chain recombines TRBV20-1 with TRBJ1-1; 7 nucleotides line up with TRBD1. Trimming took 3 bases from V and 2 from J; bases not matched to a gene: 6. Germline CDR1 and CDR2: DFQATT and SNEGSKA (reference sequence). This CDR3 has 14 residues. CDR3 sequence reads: CSARRDSSNTEAFF. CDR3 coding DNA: TGCAGTGCTAGGAGGGACAGCAGTAACACTGAAGCTTTCTTT.

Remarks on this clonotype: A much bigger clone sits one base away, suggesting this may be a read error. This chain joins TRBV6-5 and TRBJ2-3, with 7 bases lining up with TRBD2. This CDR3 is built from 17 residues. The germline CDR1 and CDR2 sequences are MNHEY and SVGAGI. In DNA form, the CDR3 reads TGTGCCAGCAGTTACTCTAGTCTAGCGACTAGCACAGATACGCGGTATTTT. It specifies CASSYSSLATSTDTRYF.

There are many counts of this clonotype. The DNA of the CDR3 is TGCAGTGCTAGAGATGGGGGGACAGGGCAAGCCGAGCAGTACTTC. Translation: CSARDGGTGQAEQYF. The chain combines TRBV20-1 with TRBJ2-7, with TRBD1 matching over 9 bases. Per germline, CDR1 DFQATT and CDR2 SNEGSKA (reference sequence). The CDR3 runs to 15 residues. The trim removed 0 bases at V and 6 bases at J, leaving 9 bases unmatched.

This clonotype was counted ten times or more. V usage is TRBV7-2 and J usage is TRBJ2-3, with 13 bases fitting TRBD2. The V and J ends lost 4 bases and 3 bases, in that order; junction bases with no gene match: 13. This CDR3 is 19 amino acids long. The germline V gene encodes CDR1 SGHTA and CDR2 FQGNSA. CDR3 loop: CASSSGLAGRPPVTDTQYF. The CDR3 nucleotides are TGTGCCAGCAGCTCGGGACTAGCGGGGAGACCCCCTGTGACAGATACGCAGTATTTT.

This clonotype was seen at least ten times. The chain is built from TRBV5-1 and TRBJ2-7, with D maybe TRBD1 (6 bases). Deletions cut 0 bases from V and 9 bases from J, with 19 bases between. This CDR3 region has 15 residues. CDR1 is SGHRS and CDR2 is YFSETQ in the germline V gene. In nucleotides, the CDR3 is TGCGCCAGCAGCTTGGTTGGGACAACCTTCAACGGGCAGTACTTC. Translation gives CASSLVGTTFNGQYF. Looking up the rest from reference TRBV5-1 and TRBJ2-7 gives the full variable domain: KAGVTQTPRYLIKTRGQQVTLSCSPISGHRSVSWYQQTPGQGLQFLFEYFSETQRNKGNFPGRFSGRQFSNSRSEMNVSTLELGDSALYLCASSLVGTTFNGQYFGPGTRLTVT.

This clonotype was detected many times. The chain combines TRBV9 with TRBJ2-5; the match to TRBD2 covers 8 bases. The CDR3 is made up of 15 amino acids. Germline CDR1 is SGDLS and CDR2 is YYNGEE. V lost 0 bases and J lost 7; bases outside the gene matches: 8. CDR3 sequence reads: CASSVDMGLVGTQYF. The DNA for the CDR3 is TGTGCCAGCAGCGTAGATATGGGACTAGTTGGGACCCAGTACTTC.

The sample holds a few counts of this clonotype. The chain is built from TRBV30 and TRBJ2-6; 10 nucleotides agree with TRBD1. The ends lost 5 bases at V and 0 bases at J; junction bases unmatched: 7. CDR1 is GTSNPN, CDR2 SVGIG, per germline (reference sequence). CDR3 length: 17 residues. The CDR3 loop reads CAWGTGAPVSGANVLTF. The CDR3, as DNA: TGTGCCTGGGGGACAGGGGCTCCGGTCTCTGGGGCCAACGTCCTGACTTTC.

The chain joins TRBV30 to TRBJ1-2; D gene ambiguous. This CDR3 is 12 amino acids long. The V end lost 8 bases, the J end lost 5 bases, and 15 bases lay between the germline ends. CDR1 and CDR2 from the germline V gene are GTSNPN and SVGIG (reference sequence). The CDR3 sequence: CAQPRESYGYTF. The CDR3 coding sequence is TGTGCCCAGCCACGGGAATCATATGGCTACACCTTC.

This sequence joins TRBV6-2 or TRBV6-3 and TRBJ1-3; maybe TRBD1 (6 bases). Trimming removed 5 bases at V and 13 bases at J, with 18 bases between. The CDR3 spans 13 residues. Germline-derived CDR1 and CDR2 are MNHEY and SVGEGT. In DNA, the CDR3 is TGTGCCAGCAGTCAACCCGGGGACATACGGATATATTTT. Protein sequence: CASSQPGDIRIYF.

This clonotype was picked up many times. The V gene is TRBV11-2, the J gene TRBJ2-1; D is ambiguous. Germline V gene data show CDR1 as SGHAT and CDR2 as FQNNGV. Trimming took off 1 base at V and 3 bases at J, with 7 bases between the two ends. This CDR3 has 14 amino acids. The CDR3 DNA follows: TGTGCCAGCAGCTTAGTTACCAACTACAATGAGCAGTTCTTC. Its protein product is CASSLVTNYNEQFF.

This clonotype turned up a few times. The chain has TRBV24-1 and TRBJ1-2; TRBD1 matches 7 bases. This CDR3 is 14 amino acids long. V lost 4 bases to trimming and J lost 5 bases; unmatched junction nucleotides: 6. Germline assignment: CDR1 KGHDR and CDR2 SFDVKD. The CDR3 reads CATSEETGNYGYTF. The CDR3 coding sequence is TGTGCCACCAGTGAGGAGACAGGGAATTATGGCTACACCTTC.

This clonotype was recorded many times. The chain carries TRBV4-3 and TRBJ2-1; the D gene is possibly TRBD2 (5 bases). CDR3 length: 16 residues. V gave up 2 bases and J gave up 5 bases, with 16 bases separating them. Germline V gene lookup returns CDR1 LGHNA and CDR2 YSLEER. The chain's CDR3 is CASSQIDEGFDNEQFF. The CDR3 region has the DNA TGCGCCAGCAGCCAAATCGATGAGGGATTCGACAATGAGCAGTTCTTC.

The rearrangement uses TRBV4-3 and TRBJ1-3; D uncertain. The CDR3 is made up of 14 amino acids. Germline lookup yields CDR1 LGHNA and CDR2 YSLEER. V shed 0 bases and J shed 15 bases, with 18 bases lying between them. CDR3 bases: TGCGCCAGCAGCCAAGATATGTGGGAACAGCGCAAATATTTT. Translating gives CASSQDMWEQRKYF.